The 29 T cell receptor beta chains reported below all come from one sample, sequenced in a study of blood T cell repertoires in COVID-19. TCRdb's copy holds only in-frame clones and misses some; the assay was immunoSEQ multiplex PCR. The data hold 210,000 or so clones, with 80% observed a single time. What was sequenced was PBMCs or T cells enriched from blood (not recorded which). Receptors were obtained from a woman between 40 and 55 years old with acute COVID-19.

The rearrangement uses TRBV7-3 and TRBJ2-2; TRBD1 is a possible D gene (6 bases). This CDR3 contains 14 residues. Per germline, CDR1 SGHTA and CDR2 FQGTGA. V was cut by 6 bases and J by 5 bases, with 13 bases left in between. CDR3 protein: CASRQGGNTGELFF. The CDR3 coding sequence is TGTGCCAGCAGACAGGGTGGTAATACCGGGGAGCTGTTTTTT.

A few counts support this clone. The rearrangement links TRBV28 to TRBJ1-2; D not certain. Trimming took off 2 bases at V and 6 bases at J, with 10 bases between the two ends. The V gene's germline CDR1 is MDHEN and CDR2 SYDVKM. CDR3 length: 13 residues. DNA of the CDR3: TGTGCCAGCAGTTTACCTGGTGACAATGGCTACACCTTC. Translated: CASSLPGDNGYTF.

This clone was seen a handful of times. The chain is built from TRBV3-1 (or the pseudogene TRBV3-2) and TRBJ2-2, with TRBD2 identical over 8 bases. V was pared by 2 bases and J by 2 bases, with 4 bases of the junction left unmatched. This CDR3 is built from 16 residues. The V gene's germline CDR1 is LGHDT and CDR2 YNNKEL (reference sequence). The CDR3 spells CASSQLAGKNTGELFF. CDR3 coding DNA: TGTGCCAGCAGCCAACTAGCGGGTAAAAACACCGGGGAGCTGTTTTTT.

The chain joins TRBV30 to TRBJ2-7; 7 bases align to TRBD2. Per the germline V gene, CDR1 is GTSNPN and CDR2 is SVGIG (reference sequence). After removal of 6 bases from V and 3 bases from J, the junction contained 11 bases not matched to a gene. CDR3 size: 14 residues. The CDR3 protein is CACATGTTFYEQYF. DNA of the CDR3: TGTGCCTGCGCCACCGGGACTACCTTCTACGAGCAGTACTTC.

The chain is built from TRBV28 and TRBJ2-1, with TRBD1 matching 10 bases. J was trimmed by 13 bases and V by 5 bases; bases with no gene match: 14. The CDR3 is made up of 15 amino acids. The germline gives CDR1 MDHEN, CDR2 SYDVKM. CDR3 region: CASSLSGTGARYQFF. The CDR3 DNA is TGTGCCAGCAGTCTATCCGGGACAGGGGCTAGGTACCAGTTCTTC.

The sample holds one count of this clone. The rearrangement joins TRBV6-5 to TRBJ1-1; 8 bases map to TRBD1. Looked up from germline, CDR1 is MNHEY and CDR2 is SVGAGI. This CDR3 region has 14 residues. The ends lost 5 bases at V and 2 bases at J; junction bases unmatched: 4. CDR3 region: CASSPDRGNTEAFF. The CDR3, as DNA: TGTGCCAGCAGTCCCGACAGGGGAAACACTGAAGCTTTCTTT.

The V call is TRBV28, the J call TRBJ1-6, with D possibly matching TRBD1 (5 bases). This CDR3 contains 14 residues. V shed 5 bases and J shed 3 bases, with 8 bases lying between them. CDR1 is MDHEN, CDR2 SYDVKM, per germline. The CDR3 reads CASSQGLYNSPLHF. The CDR3 bases are TGTGCCAGCAGTCAGGGACTCTATAATTCACCCCTCCACTTT. The variable domain in full, completed from reference TRBV28 and TRBJ1-6, reads DVKVTQSSRYLVKRTGEKVFLECVQDMDHENMFWYRQDPGLGLRLIYFSYDVKMKEKGDIPEGYSVSREKKERFSLILESASTNQTSMYLCASSQGLYNSPLHFGNGTRLTVT.

J is TRBJ1-5 and V is TRBV19; 7 nucleotides match TRBD1. With 4 bases clipped from V and 1 base from J, the junction kept 7 bases outside the gene matches. The CDR3 loop spans 16 amino acids. CDR1 is LNHDA, CDR2 SQIVND, per germline (reference sequence). The CDR3 bases are TGTGCCAGTAGTACCGACAGGGCTGAGAGCAATCAGCCCCAGCATTTT. Its translation is CASSTDRAESNQPQHF.

V and J are TRBV18 and TRBJ1-3; TRBD1 matches at 7 bases. Per germline, CDR1 KGHSH and CDR2 LQKENI. CDR3 length equals 16 residues. V gave up 6 bases and J gave up 2 bases; unmatched junction bases: 10. Here the CDR3 reads CASSLLPTGTGNTIYF. For the CDR3, the DNA is TGTGCCAGCTCGCTCCTGCCGACAGGGACTGGAAACACCATATATTTT.

This clone was counted ten times or more. CDR3 in DNA: TGTGCCAGCAGCGCCAGGGGCCGGGACGAGCAGTACTTC. This encodes CASSARGRDEQYF. This chain links TRBV9 with TRBJ2-7, with a possible D match to TRBD1 (6 bases). Germline V lookup: CDR1 SGDLS, CDR2 YYNGEE. The CDR3 consists of 13 residues. The V end lost 3 bases, the J end lost 5 bases, and 12 bases lay between the germline ends.

The chain recombines TRBV2 with TRBJ1-1; a weak D match, TRBD1 (5 bases). Germline-derived CDR1 and CDR2 are SNHLY and FYNNEI. The V end was cut by 0 bases, the J end by 8 bases, with 7 bases between. The CDR3 loop spans 12 amino acids. In DNA form, the CDR3 reads TGTGCCAGCAGTGAAGCGTGGGGCGAAGCTTTCTTT. Its protein is CASSEAWGEAFF.

This clone was recorded once. The chain couples TRBV9 to TRBJ2-2, with D possibly being TRBD2 (6 bases). The germline V and J ends were trimmed by 4 bases and 2 bases, with 18 bases remaining between them. The CDR3 runs to 17 residues. From germline, CDR1 is SGDLS and CDR2 YYNGEE. The CDR3 coding sequence is TGTGCCAGCAGCCTCTTGGGGGGTTCCCAAAACACCGGGGAGCTGTTTTTT. Translated, it gives CASSLLGGSQNTGELFF. The whole variable domain, filled in from reference TRBV9 and TRBJ2-2, reads DSGVTQTPKHLITATGQRVTLRCSPRSGDLSVYWYQQSLDQGLQFLIQYYNGEERAKGNILERFSAQQFPDLHSELNLSSLELGDSALYFCASSLLGGSQNTGELFFGEGSRLTVL.

CDR3 bases: TGTGCCAGCAGTTTTGCAGGGGTAAACACTGAAGCTTTCTTT. Translated: CASSFAGVNTEAFF. The V gene is TRBV27, the J gene TRBJ1-1, with D perhaps TRBD1 (6 bases). The CDR3 contains 14 residues. Trimming removed 3 bases from V and 2 bases from J, with 10 bases in between. The germline V gene has CDR1 MNHEY and CDR2 SMNVEV (reference sequence).

The chain is built from TRBV10-3 and TRBJ2-1, with 7 positions matching TRBD1. V dropped 6 bases and J dropped 9; count of bases not matched to a gene: 17. The CDR3 contains 16 residues. The germline CDR1 and CDR2 sequences are ENHRY and SYGVKD. In nucleotides, the CDR3 is TGTGCCATCAGCGACCCTGGACAGGTTGGATTCAGTGAGCAGTTCTTC. Protein sequence: CAISDPGQVGFSEQFF.

The chain is built from TRBV24-1 and TRBJ2-7; TRBD1 agrees at 8 bases. CDR3 length: 14 amino acids. Germline V gene sequence: CDR1 KGHDR, CDR2 SFDVKD. With 4 bases clipped from V and 4 bases from J, the junction kept 5 bases outside the gene matches. The CDR3 sequence is CATSDRQGRYEQYF. In DNA form, the CDR3 reads TGTGCCACCAGTGACCGACAGGGGCGGTACGAGCAGTACTTC.

J is TRBJ1-1 and V is TRBV5-1, with D possibly being TRBD1 (6 bases). The CDR3 loop spans 15 amino acids. In germline, CDR1 is SGHRS, CDR2 YFSETQ. The V end was cut by 3 bases, the J end by 2 bases, with 14 bases between. Here the CDR3 reads CASSSGAGENTEAFF. As DNA, the CDR3 is TGCGCCAGCAGCTCCGGGGCAGGGGAAAACACTGAAGCTTTCTTT.

The chain employs TRBV9 and TRBJ2-3; 8 positions match TRBD1. Germline CDR1 reads SGDLS; CDR2 reads YYNGEE. The CDR3 sequence is 15 residues long. V trimming: 3 bases; J trimming: 3 bases; junction bases outside the gene matches: 6. CDR3 sequence: CASSATGDLTDTQYF. The CDR3 DNA reads TGTGCCAGCAGCGCGACAGGGGACTTGACAGATACGCAGTATTTT.

The chain links TRBV28 to TRBJ2-2; 7 bases are a match to TRBD2. V shed 5 bases and J 4 bases; nucleotides not matched to a gene: 7. CDR3 length: 15 residues. Per germline, CDR1 MDHEN and CDR2 SYDVKM. The CDR3 bases are TGTGCCAGCAGTCACCTAGCGGCGGGCACCGGGGAGCTGTTTTTT. This gives the protein CASSHLAAGTGELFF.

The chain joins TRBV2 to TRBJ1-2, with 7 bases lining up with TRBD1. The CDR3 runs 15 residues. Germline V gene lookup returns CDR1 SNHLY and CDR2 FYNNEI. V was clipped by 5 bases and J by 2 bases; unmatched bases: 8. This CDR3 reads CASSPGGQVNYGYTF. In nucleotides, the CDR3 is TGTGCCAGCAGTCCAGGAGGACAGGTCAACTATGGCTACACCTTC.

The V gene is TRBV25-1, the J gene TRBJ2-7; TRBD1 agrees at 8 bases. This CDR3 is built from 15 residues. V lost 4 bases, J lost 3 bases, and 8 bases stayed unmatched. CDR1 is MGHDK and CDR2 is SYGVNS in the germline V gene. The CDR3 DNA is TGTGCCAGCAGTGGCGGCGGGACAGGTTACTACGAGCAGTACTTC. As protein: CASSGGGTGYYEQYF.

The V gene is TRBV27, the J gene TRBJ1-1; D remains ambiguous. The V and J ends lost 3 bases and 3 bases respectively, with 11 bases between them. CDR3 size: 14 residues. CDR1 is MNHEY, CDR2 SMNVEV, per germline (reference sequence). The CDR3 here is CASSFTNLDTEAFF. The CDR3 DNA is TGTGCCAGCAGTTTCACAAACCTTGACACTGAAGCTTTCTTT.

This clone came up a few times. The genes are TRBV7-2 and TRBJ1-1, with no clear D. Per the germline V gene, CDR1 is SGHTA and CDR2 is FQGNSA. V was cut by 4 bases and J by 4 bases, with 10 bases left in between. The CDR3 sequence is 13 residues long. The CDR3 loop reads CASSSPGITEAFF. The CDR3 DNA follows: TGTGCCAGCAGCTCCCCGGGGATCACTGAAGCTTTCTTT.

This clone was observed a few times. This sequence joins TRBV5-1 and TRBJ1-5; 7 bases agree with TRBD1. The CDR3 sequence is 16 residues long. Losses at the gene ends were 0 bases for V and 4 bases for J; bases not matched to a gene: 7. Looked up from germline, CDR1 is SGHRS and CDR2 is YFSETQ. The CDR3 spells CASSLGPTGRNQPQHF. The DNA for the CDR3 is TGCGCCAGCAGCTTGGGGCCGACAGGGCGGAATCAGCCCCAGCATTTT.

The V gene is TRBV5-6, the J gene TRBJ1-2; D possibly corresponds to TRBD1 (5 bases). The germline gives CDR1 SGHDT, CDR2 YYEEEE. This CDR3 contains 14 residues. The V end lost 0 bases, the J end lost 8 bases, and 14 bases lay between the germline ends. CDR3 residues: CASSLASGTGGYTF. CDR3 nucleotide sequence: TGTGCCAGCAGCTTGGCTAGCGGGACCGGAGGCTACACCTTC.

This clone turned up a few times. The chain combines TRBV10-2 with TRBJ2-1, with 9 bases matching TRBD2. The CDR3 has 15 residues. CDR1 and CDR2 from the germline V gene are WSHSY and SAAADI. The junction had 6 bases not matched to a gene; V was cut back by 3 bases and J by 6 bases. The CDR3 loop reads CASSDMAGGRNEQFF. In nucleotides, the CDR3 is TGCGCCAGCAGTGATATGGCGGGAGGGCGCAATGAGCAGTTCTTC.

This chain links TRBV27 with TRBJ2-7; 8 positions agree with TRBD1. CDR3 length equals 13 residues. Per germline, CDR1 MNHEY and CDR2 SMNVEV (reference sequence). After removal of 4 bases from V and 7 bases from J, the junction contained 6 bases not matched to a gene. CDR3 in DNA: TGTGCCAGCAGTTACCTACAGGGGGGAGAGCAGTACTTC. Amino acids: CASSYLQGGEQYF.

This clone was seen a single time. This chain uses TRBV7-9 with TRBJ1-6; D is possibly TRBD1 (5 bases). This CDR3 contains 13 residues. V gave up 6 bases and J gave up 7 bases, with 10 bases separating them. Per germline, CDR1 SEHNR and CDR2 FQNEAQ (reference sequence). The CDR3 reads CASRGGANSPLHF. The CDR3, as DNA: TGTGCCAGCAGGGGAGGGGCCAATTCACCCCTCCACTTT.

The chain combines TRBV19 with TRBJ1-4; TRBD1 agrees at 7 bases. The V segment lost 6 bases and the J segment 8 bases; nucleotides outside the gene matches: 9. The germline gives CDR1 LNHDA, CDR2 SQIVND (reference sequence). This CDR3 is built from 14 residues. The CDR3 sequence: CASRPTGDREKLFF. DNA of the CDR3: TGTGCCAGTAGGCCAACAGGGGATCGCGAAAAACTGTTTTTT.

In its sample, this clone was seen a few times. Different DNA sequences within this sample yield the same CDR3. The J gene is TRBJ1-2, the V gene TRBV3-1 (or the pseudogene TRBV3-2); D may be TRBD1 (6 bases). CDR3 length equals 14 residues. From germline, CDR1 is LGHDT and CDR2 YNNKEL (reference sequence). Trimming took off 3 bases at V and 1 base at J, with 9 bases between the two ends. The chain's CDR3 is CASSQDRFNYGYTF. Written as DNA, the CDR3 is TGTGCCAGCAGCCAGGACAGATTTAACTATGGCTACACCTTC.